Each of the 2 T cell receptor beta chains below was sequenced from the same sample in a study of a mutant IDH1 vaccine in newly diagnosed glioma. Sequenced by immunoSEQ multiplex PCR; TCRdb stores in-frame clones only, minus some. The top ten clones hold 4.5% to 6% of a sample with some 130,000 clones, roughly 75% of them seen once. No antigen has been assigned to these receptors. Specified time point: week 11, during vaccination. Vaccine doses each comprised 300 ug of mutant IDH1 20-mer peptide, with topical imiquimod. The sample here was PBMCs, taken from a glioma patient whose treatment included an IDH1 peptide vaccine. These receptors all come from a man between 40 and 49 years old with glioma.

This chain links TRBV7-3 with TRBJ2-2; 7 bases align to TRBD1. Germline V gene sequence: CDR1 SGHTA, CDR2 FQGTGA. The length of the CDR3 is 14 residues. The V and J ends lost 1 base and 6 bases, in that order; junction bases with no gene match: 2. The CDR3 sequence is CASSLRQGPGELFF. In DNA, the CDR3 is TGTGCCAGCAGCTTAAGACAGGGTCCCGGGGAGCTGTTTTTT.

The CDR3 DNA reads as TGTGCCAGCAGCCCTGGCTACGAGCAGTACTTC. Protein sequence: CASSPGYEQYF. J is TRBJ2-7 and V is TRBV4-2, with D unclear. CDR1 and CDR2 (germline): LGHNA, YNFKEQ. The length of the CDR3 is 11 residues. Trimming stripped 4 bases from V and 3 bases from J, with 4 bases between.